This T cell receptor beta chain emerged from a study of T cell repertoires in ileal Crohn's disease. Study findings and constraints: Endoscopic recurrence occurred in every patient whose clonality exceeded 26.8%.

Assay: immunoSEQ multiplex PCR; the TCRdb copy retains only in-frame clones and omits some. The sample includes about 11,000 clones, more than 65% seen only once; the top ten take roughly 6.9%. Time point reported: neoterminal ileum biopsy at postoperative endoscopy, about 6 months after surgery. The length of the CDR3 is 13 residues. Trimming left V 0 bases short and J 5 bases short, with 10 bases between. The germline V gene encodes CDR1 GTSNPN and CDR2 SVGIG (reference sequence). This clone was observed once. The antigen is not known. This chain links TRBV30 with TRBJ1-2, with a possible D match to TRBD1 (5 bases). This clonotype was sampled from an adult with Crohn's disease. Material: ileal tissue. This CDR3 is CAWSVPGEYGYTF. As DNA, the CDR3 is TGTGCCTGGAGTGTACCGGGGGAATATGGCTACACCTTC.